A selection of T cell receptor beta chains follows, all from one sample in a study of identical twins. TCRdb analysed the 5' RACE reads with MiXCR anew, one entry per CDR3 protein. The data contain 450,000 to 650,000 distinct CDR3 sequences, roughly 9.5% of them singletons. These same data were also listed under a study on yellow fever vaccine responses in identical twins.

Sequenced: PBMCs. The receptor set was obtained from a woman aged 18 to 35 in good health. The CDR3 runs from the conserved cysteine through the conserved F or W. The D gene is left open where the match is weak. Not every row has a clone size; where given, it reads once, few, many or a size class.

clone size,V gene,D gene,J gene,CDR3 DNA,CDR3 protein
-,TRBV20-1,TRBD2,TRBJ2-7,TGCTGTGCTAGAGATCTATTCCTAGCGGTTTCCTACGAGCAGTACTTC,CCARDLFLAVSYEQYF
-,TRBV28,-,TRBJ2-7,TGTGCCAGCAGTCCACAGGGACCGAATCTTGCTTACGAGCAGTACTTC,CASSPQGPNLAYEQYF
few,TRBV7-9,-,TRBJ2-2,TGTGCCAGCAGCATCCGACCACCTTCCGGGGAGCTGTTTTTT,CASSIRPPSGELFF
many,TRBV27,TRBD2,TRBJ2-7,TGTGCCAGCCGCCAGACTAGCGGATACGAGCAGTACTTC,CASRQTSGYEQYF
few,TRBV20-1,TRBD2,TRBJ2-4,TGCAGTGCTAGAGATTTTAGGCTAGCGGGGGATCTCGAGAACATTCAGTACTTC,CSARDFRLAGDLENIQYF
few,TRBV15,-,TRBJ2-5,TGTGCCACCAGCAGAGGGGGGGGGGCTGGAGAGACCCAGTACTTC,CATSRGGGAGETQYF
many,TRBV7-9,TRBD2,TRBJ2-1,TGTGCCAGCAGCCCAAAGAGCCCTAGCGGAGATTACAATGAGCAGTTCTTC,CASSPKSPSGDYNEQFF
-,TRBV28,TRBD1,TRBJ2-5,TGTGCCAGCAGTCCCCATCGACAGGGGTCCGAGACCCAGTACTTC,CASSPHRQGSETQYF
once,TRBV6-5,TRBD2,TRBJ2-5,TGTGCCAGCAGTTTCTTGACTAGCGGGGGTCTGAAGACCCAGTACTTC,CASSFLTSGGLKTQYF
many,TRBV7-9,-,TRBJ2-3,TGTGCCAGCAGCCTACTAGGGGAAAGCACAGATACGCAGTATTTT,CASSLLGESTDTQYF
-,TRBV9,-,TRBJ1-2,TGTGCCAGCAGCCCACGCGCGGCCCTCGCCTATGGCTACACCTTC,CASSPRAALAYGYTF
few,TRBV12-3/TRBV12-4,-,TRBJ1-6,TGTGCCAGCAGCCCAGGGTTCGGGGCAAATTCACCCCTCCACTTT,CASSPGFGANSPLHF
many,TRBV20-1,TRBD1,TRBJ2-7,TGCAGTGCGGAACCCTTGGGACAGGGATACGAGCAGTACTTC,CSAEPLGQGYEQYF
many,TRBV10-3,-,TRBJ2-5,TGTGCCATCAGTGATTTGAACCTCCTCGGTCAGACCCAGTACTTC,CAISDLNLLGQTQYF
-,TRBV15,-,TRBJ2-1,TGTGCCACCAGACCTAACAGGTACAATGAGCAGTTCTTC,CATRPNRYNEQFF
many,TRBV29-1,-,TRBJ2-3,TGCAGCGTTGAAAGTAGGGGGGCTACGCAGTATTTT,CSVESRGATQYF
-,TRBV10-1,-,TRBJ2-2,TGCGCCAGCAACCCGGTGGGGGGGGGCGCAGACACCGGGGAGCTGTTTTTT,CASNPVGGGADTGELFF
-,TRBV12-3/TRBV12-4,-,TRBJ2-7,TGTGCCAGCAGGCCCCGATCGACACCGTCCTACGAGCAGTACTTC,CASRPRSTPSYEQYF
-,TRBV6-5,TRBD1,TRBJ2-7,TGTGCCAGCAGTTACAAGGGACAGGGCTACGAGCAGTACTTC,CASSYKGQGYEQYF
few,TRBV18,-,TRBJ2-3,TGTGCCAGCTCACCAGAGAGTACGCAGTATTTT,CASSPESTQYF
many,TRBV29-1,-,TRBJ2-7,TGCAGCGTTGAAGGGATGCGTGGCTACGAGCAGTACTTC,CSVEGMRGYEQYF
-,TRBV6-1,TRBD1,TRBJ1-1,TGTGCCAGCAGTCCCTACTCTTTCCACCGGGACAGGGGAACTGAAGCTTTCTTT,CASSPYSFHRDRGTEAFF
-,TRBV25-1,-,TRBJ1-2,TGTGCCAGCAGTGAATTTGGCAGTAACTATGGCTACACCTTC,CASSEFGSNYGYTF
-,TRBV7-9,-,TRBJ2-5,TGTGCCAGCAGCTCGCTAAGAGCGCAGGGGACCCAGTACTTC,CASSSLRAQGTQYF
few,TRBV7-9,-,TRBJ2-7,TGTGCCAGCAGCTTAGTTACAGGGCCCTCCTACGAGCAGTACTTC,CASSLVTGPSYEQYF
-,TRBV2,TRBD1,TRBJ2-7,TGTGCCAGCAGTGTACCGACAGGGGGCGCCCAGTTCTCCTACGAGCAGTACTTC,CASSVPTGGAQFSYEQYF
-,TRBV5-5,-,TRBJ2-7,TGTGCCAGCAGCCCAGCAGGACACGGAAACTACGAGCAGTACTTC,CASSPAGHGNYEQYF
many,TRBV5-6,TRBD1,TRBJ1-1,TGTGCCAGCAGCTTAACCCAGGGGGGGACTGAAGCTTTCTTT,CASSLTQGGTEAFF
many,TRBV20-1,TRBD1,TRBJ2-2,TGCAGTGCTAGAGATGTGGGGCGACAGGGCCCGAACACCGGGGAGCTGTTTTTT,CSARDVGRQGPNTGELFF
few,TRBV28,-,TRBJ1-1,TGTGCCAGCAGTTTAGGGGACGGACACACTGAAGCTTTCTTT,CASSLGDGHTEAFF
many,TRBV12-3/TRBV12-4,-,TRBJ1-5,TGTGCCAGCAGGATTGAGGGAGGTCAGCCCCAGCATTTT,CASRIEGGQPQHF
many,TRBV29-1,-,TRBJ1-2,TGCAGCGTGGGAGCTGGGGGTGGGTATGGCTACACCTTC,CSVGAGGGYGYTF
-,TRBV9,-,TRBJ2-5,TGTGCCAGCAGCGTACAGGGGAACCAAGAGACCCAGTACTTC,CASSVQGNQETQYF
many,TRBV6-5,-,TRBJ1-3,TGTGCCAGCAGTGATTTGAGGAACACCATATATTTT,CASSDLRNTIYF
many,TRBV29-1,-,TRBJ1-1,TGCAGCGTTATGGGAACCGATCAGGGGTTGACTGAAGCTTTCTTT,CSVMGTDQGLTEAFF
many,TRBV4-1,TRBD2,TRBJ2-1,TGCGCCAGCAGCCAGCTAGCGGGAGGGGAGTTTGGTAATGAGCAGTTCTTC,CASSQLAGGEFGNEQFF
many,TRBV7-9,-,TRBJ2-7,TGTGCCAGCAGCTTGTGGGTAGAGTACGAGCAGTACTTC,CASSLWVEYEQYF
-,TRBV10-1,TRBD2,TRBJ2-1,TGCGCCAGCAGTGGATCCCGGACTAGCGGCTCCTACAATGAGCAGTTCTTC,CASSGSRTSGSYNEQFF
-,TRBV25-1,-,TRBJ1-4,TGTGCCAGCAGGTCTATGGGTGAAAAACTGTTTTTT,CASRSMGEKLFF
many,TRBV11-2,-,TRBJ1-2,TGTGCCAGCAGCTTAGGGCAGGGGAACTATGGCTACACCTTC,CASSLGQGNYGYTF
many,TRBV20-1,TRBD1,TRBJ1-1,TGCAGTGCCCCCCCCGCCGGGACAGGGAAGGATGGAGCTTTCTTT,CSAPPAGTGKDGAFF
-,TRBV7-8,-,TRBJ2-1,TGTGCCAGCAGCCCCGCGGGCCCCAACTCCTACAATGAGCAGTTCTTC,CASSPAGPNSYNEQFF